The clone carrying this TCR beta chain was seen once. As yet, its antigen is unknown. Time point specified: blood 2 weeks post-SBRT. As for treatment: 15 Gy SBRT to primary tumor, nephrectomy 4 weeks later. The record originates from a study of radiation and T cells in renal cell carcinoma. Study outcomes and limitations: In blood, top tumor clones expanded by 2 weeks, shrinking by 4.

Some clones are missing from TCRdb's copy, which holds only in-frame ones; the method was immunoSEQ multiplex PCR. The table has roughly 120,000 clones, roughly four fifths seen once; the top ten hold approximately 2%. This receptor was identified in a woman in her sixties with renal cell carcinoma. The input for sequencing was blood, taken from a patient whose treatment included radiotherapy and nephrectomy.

The CDR3 nucleotides read TGTGCCAGCAGCCCCCGGGGGGGTCAGCTCTCTGGGGCCAACGTCCTGACTTTC. It is translated as CASSPRGGQLSGANVLTF. V is TRBV7-2 and J is TRBJ2-6; 8 nucleotides match TRBD2. Germline trimming cut 5 bases from V and 0 bases from J; bases unmatched to any gene: 9. Per germline, CDR1 SGHTA and CDR2 FQGNSA. The CDR3 is 18 residues long.